This entry lists 14 T cell receptor beta chains sequenced from one sample in a study of blood T cell repertoires in COVID-19. Profiling relied on immunoSEQ multiplex PCR, and the TCRdb table lists in-frame clones only, not all of them. The sample records 50,000 or so clones, approximately 80% being singletons. The sample was peripheral blood. Receptors were obtained from a human donor with active or convalescent COVID-19. The donor label of this sample is uncertain.

This chain links TRBV10-2 with TRBJ2-3; D may correspond to TRBD1 or TRBD2 (6 bases each). This CDR3 region has 14 residues. Germline V gives CDR1 WSHSY, CDR2 SAAADI. Trimming left V 10 bases short and J 2 bases short, with 16 bases between. This CDR3 reads CATRGWEATDTQYF. The CDR3, as DNA: TGCGCCACCAGGGGTTGGGAGGCCACAGATACGCAGTATTTT.

CDR3 coding DNA: TGTGCCAGCTCGCCCCGCGAAACAGGGAACCGGGAAAAACTGTTTTTT. Its translation is CASSPRETGNREKLFF. The chain links TRBV18 to TRBJ1-4; D is possibly TRBD1 (6 bases). With 6 bases removed from V and 8 bases from J, the gap between germline ends came to 22 bases. This CDR3 is built from 16 residues. Per germline, CDR1 KGHSH and CDR2 LQKENI.

This chain uses TRBV6-2 or TRBV6-3 with TRBJ1-2; tentatively, D is TRBD1 (6 bases). Trimming cost V 5 bases and J 5 bases, with 15 bases left between them. The CDR3 sequence is 14 residues long. CDR1 is MNHEY, CDR2 SVGEGT, per germline. CDR3 in amino acids: CASSPITGKYGYTF. The CDR3, as DNA: TGTGCCAGCAGTCCGATTACAGGGAAGTATGGCTACACCTTC.

The V gene is TRBV19, the J gene TRBJ2-2, with TRBD2 as a possible D gene (5 bases). V lost 6 bases and J lost 4, with 12 bases in between. Germline V CDR1 and CDR2: LNHDA, SQIVND (reference sequence). The CDR3 spans 14 residues. The CDR3 region is CASRAPGSTGELFF. CDR3 nucleotide sequence: TGTGCCAGTAGGGCCCCGGGGAGCACCGGGGAGCTGTTTTTT.

The genes are TRBV7-3 and TRBJ2-1, with D possibly being TRBD1 (6 bases). V lost 4 bases, J lost 9 bases, and 10 bases lay in between. This CDR3 region has 12 residues. Germline CDR1 and CDR2: SGHTA and FQGTGA. The CDR3 spells CASSWGPGEQFF. CDR3 bases: TGTGCCAGCAGCTGGGGGCCTGGTGAGCAGTTCTTC. The whole variable domain, remainder taken from reference TRBV7-3 and TRBJ2-1, is GAGVSQTPSNKVTEKGKYVELRCDPISGHTALYWYRQSLGQGPEFLIYFQGTGAADDSGLPNDRFFAVRPEGSVSTLKIQRTERGDSAVYLCASSWGPGEQFFGPGTRLTVL.

This sequence joins TRBV18 and TRBJ1-4; TRBD1 matches at 9 bases. With V trimmed by 4 bases and J by 7 bases, 13 bases remained unmatched. The CDR3 has 17 amino acids. Germline CDR1 and CDR2: KGHSH and LQKENI. This chain's CDR3 is CASSLFYPGQGSEKLFF. The DNA for the CDR3 is TGTGCCAGCTCACTTTTTTACCCGGGACAGGGCAGTGAAAAACTGTTTTTT.

The chain is built from TRBV7-2 and TRBJ2-7, with 8 bases aligning to TRBD1. Germline V gene lookup returns CDR1 SGHTA and CDR2 FQGNSA. V shed 6 bases and J 3 bases; nucleotides not matched to a gene: 7. CDR3 length equals 14 residues. The CDR3 loop reads CASSSGTGLYEQYF. As DNA, the CDR3 is TGTGCCAGCAGTTCCGGGACAGGACTCTACGAGCAGTACTTC.

The genes are TRBV10-1 and TRBJ2-1, with D perhaps matching TRBD1 (5 bases). Trimming removed 0 bases from V and 7 bases from J, with 10 bases in between. Looked up from germline, CDR1 is WNHNN and CDR2 is SYGVQD (reference sequence). The CDR3 runs 14 residues. The DNA of the CDR3 is TGCGCCAGCAGTGAGTCCGGCAGGGTGAATGAGCAGTTCTTC. Protein sequence: CASSESGRVNEQFF.

This CDR3 is CASSSLTGGDGYTF. The CDR3 region has the DNA TGCGCCAGCAGCTCGTTGACAGGGGGAGATGGCTACACCTTC. The rearrangement uses TRBV5-1 and TRBJ1-2; TRBD1 matches at 9 bases. From germline, CDR1 is SGHRS and CDR2 YFSETQ. The CDR3 runs 14 residues. With V trimmed by 3 bases and J by 6 bases, 6 bases remained unmatched.

This chain joins TRBV13 and TRBJ2-6, with a tentative D call TRBD1 (5 bases). Trimming left V 5 bases short and J 0 bases short, with 11 bases between. This CDR3 spans 16 amino acids. Germline V gives CDR1 PRHDT, CDR2 FYEKMQ (reference sequence). DNA for the CDR3: TGTGCCAGCAGCATACTACAGGTCTCTGGGGCCAACGTCCTGACTTTC. It is translated as CASSILQVSGANVLTF.

In this sample, this clone turned up a few times. The chain couples TRBV6-5 to TRBJ1-4; 12 bases are shared with TRBD1. Germline V gene data show CDR1 as MNHEY and CDR2 as SVGAGI. V was pared by 6 bases and J by 8 bases, with 7 bases of the junction left unmatched. This CDR3 has 15 residues. The CDR3 nucleotides are TGTGCCAGCAGACTTACCGGGACAGGGGGCGAAAAACTGTTTTTT. It is translated as CASRLTGTGGEKLFF.

The chain is built from TRBV10-1 and TRBJ2-7; 8 bases agree with TRBD2. Germline V lookup: CDR1 WNHNN, CDR2 SYGVQD (reference sequence). V lost 7 bases to trimming and J lost 3 bases; unmatched junction nucleotides: 8. The CDR3 totals 14 residues. Here the CDR3 reads CASTGGDSDYEQYF. The CDR3 region has the DNA TGCGCCAGCACGGGAGGGGACTCAGACTACGAGCAGTACTTC.

Only a few counts were recorded for this clone. This chain joins TRBV6-6 and TRBJ2-7, with a possible D match to TRBD1 (5 bases). Trimming shortened V by 0 bases and J by 5 bases, and 11 bases separated the two germline ends. The germline gives CDR1 MNHNY, CDR2 SVGAGI (reference sequence). This CDR3 region has 14 residues. The CDR3 bases are TGTGCCAGCAGTTACTCCCCAGGGAAGGACGAGCAGTACTTC. This codes for CASSYSPGKDEQYF.

The chain is built from TRBV18 and TRBJ1-1; 7 bases agree with TRBD1. The V gene end was trimmed by 4 bases and the J gene end by 11 bases; junction bases not matched to a gene: 4. The CDR3 is made up of 11 amino acids. Germline V gene sequence: CDR1 KGHSH, CDR2 LQKENI. CDR3 nucleotide sequence: TGTGCCAGCTCACGGGGACAGCAGGCTTTCTTT. It specifies CASSRGQQAFF.